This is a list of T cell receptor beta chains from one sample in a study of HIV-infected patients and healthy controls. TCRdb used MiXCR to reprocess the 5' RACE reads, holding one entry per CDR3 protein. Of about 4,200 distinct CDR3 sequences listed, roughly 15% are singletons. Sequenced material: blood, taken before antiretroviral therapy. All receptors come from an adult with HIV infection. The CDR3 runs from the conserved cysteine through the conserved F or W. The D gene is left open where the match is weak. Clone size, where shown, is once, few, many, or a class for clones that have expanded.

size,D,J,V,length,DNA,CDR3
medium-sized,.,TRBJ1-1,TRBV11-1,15,TGTGCCAGCAGTCCGCTGACAGGCCGGAACACTGAAGCTTTCTTT,CASSPLTGRNTEAFF
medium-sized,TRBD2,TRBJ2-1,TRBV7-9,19,TGTGCCAGCAGCTTAGCGCCGGCTAGCGGGAGGGGCTTCGACAATGAGCAGTTCTTC,CASSLAPASGRGFDNEQFF
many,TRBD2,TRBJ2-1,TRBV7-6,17,TGTGCCAGCAGCCGGGGACTAGCGACGCCCAGATCCGATGAGCAGTTCTTC,CASSRGLATPRSDEQFF
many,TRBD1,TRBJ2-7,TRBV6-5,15,TGTGCCAGCAGTCCACGGGACAGCCAATCCTACGAGCAGTACTTC,CASSPRDSQSYEQYF
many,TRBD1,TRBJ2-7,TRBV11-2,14,TGTGCCAGCAACCTGGGACAGACCTCCTACGAGCAGTACTTC,CASNLGQTSYEQYF
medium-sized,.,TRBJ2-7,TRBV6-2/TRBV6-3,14,TGTGCCAGCATAGGAGGCTACCTCACCTACGAGCAGTACTTC,CASIGGYLTYEQYF
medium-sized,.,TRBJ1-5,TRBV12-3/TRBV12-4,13,TGTGCCAGCAGCCGCGTATACGTTCAGCCCCAGCATTTT,CASSRVYVQPQHF
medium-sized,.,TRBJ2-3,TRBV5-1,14,TGCGCCAGCAGCTTCGGACACCACACAGATACGCAGTATTTT,CASSFGHHTDTQYF
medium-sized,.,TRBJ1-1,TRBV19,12,TGTGCCAGTAGTGACAGCTACACTGAAGCTTTCTTT,CASSDSYTEAFF
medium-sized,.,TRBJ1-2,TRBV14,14,TGTGCCAGCAGCCAATACGGGACGCCCCATGGCTACACCTTC,CASSQYGTPHGYTF
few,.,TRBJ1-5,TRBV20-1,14,TGCAGTGCTAGAGATCCGATAAGCCTAGGGCCCCAGCATTTT,CSARDPISLGPQHF
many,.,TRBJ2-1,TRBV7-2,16,TGTGCCAGCAGATCGGACTGGGCTAGCGATTACAATGAGCAGTTCTTC,CASRSDWASDYNEQFF
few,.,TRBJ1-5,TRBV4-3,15,TGCGCCAGCAGCCAAGACAGGGGTAGCAATCAGCCCCAGCATTTT,CASSQDRGSNQPQHF
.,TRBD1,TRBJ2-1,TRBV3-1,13,TGTGCCAGCCCCGGACAGGCCTACAATGAGCAGTTCTTC,CASPGQAYNEQFF
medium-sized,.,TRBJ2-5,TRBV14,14,TGTGCCAGCAGCCAAGAATCAGGGCTAAAGACCCAGTACTTC,CASSQESGLKTQYF
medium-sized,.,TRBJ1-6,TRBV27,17,TGTGCCAGCAGTTCGAGGACGGTGAGCTCCTATAATTCACCCCTCCACTTT,CASSSRTVSSYNSPLHF
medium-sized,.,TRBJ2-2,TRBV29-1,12,TGCAGCGTTGAGGAACTCCCCGGGGAGCTGTTTTTT,CSVEELPGELFF
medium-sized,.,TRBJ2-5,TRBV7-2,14,TGTGCCAGCAGCTTCCAACAAGAAGCTTCGACCCAGTACTTC,CASSFQQEASTQYF
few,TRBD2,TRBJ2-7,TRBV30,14,TGTGCCTGGCTAGCGGGAGGGACCTCCTACGAGCAGTACTTC,CAWLAGGTSYEQYF
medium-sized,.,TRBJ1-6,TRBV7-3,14,TGTGCCAGCAGCTTAGGGACGAGCAATTCACCCCTCCACTTT,CASSLGTSNSPLHF
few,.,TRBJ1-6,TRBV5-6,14,TGTGCCAGCAGCTTGGTCGGCAGTGGTTCACCCCTCCACTTT,CASSLVGSGSPLHF
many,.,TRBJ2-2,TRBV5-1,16,TGCGCCAGCAGCTTACAGCCTTCCAGGGACACCGGGGAGCTGTTTTTT,CASSLQPSRDTGELFF
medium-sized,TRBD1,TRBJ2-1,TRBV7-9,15,TGTGCCAGCAGGTATCCCGGGACAGGGATCCATGAGCAGTTCTTC,CASRYPGTGIHEQFF
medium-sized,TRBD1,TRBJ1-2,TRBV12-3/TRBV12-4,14,TGTGCCAGCAGTTTTGACAGGGCCGTCCCTGGCTACACCTTC,CASSFDRAVPGYTF
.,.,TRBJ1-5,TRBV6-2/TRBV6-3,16,TGTGCCAGCAGATGGCAGCTCTCCGTGCGCAATCAGCCCCAGCATTTT,CASRWQLSVRNQPQHF
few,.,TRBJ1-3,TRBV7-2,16,TGTGCCAGCAGCTTGACTGGGGGTAACTCTGGAAACACCATATATTTT,CASSLTGGNSGNTIYF
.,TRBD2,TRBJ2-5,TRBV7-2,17,TGTGCCAGCAGCTTAGGATCTAGCGGGAGTCCCCAAGAGACCCAGTACTTC,CASSLGSSGSPQETQYF
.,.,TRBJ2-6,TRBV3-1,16,TGTGCCAGCAGCCAAGATCTCAGCTCTGGGGCCAACGTCCTGACTTTC,CASSQDLSSGANVLTF
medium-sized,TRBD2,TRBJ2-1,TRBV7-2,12,TGTGCCAGCAGCTCCGGGACTAGATCCCAGTTCTTC,CASSSGTRSQFF
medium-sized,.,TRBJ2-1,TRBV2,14,TGTGCCAGCAGCCCGGTGGCAGGCCTCAATGAGCAGTTCTTC,CASSPVAGLNEQFF
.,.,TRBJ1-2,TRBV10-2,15,TGCGCCAGCAGTGAGTTGAGTACAGTTAACTATGGCTACACCTTC,CASSELSTVNYGYTF
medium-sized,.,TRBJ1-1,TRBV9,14,TGTGCCAGCAGCGTGGGACAAATGAACACTGAAGCTTTCTTT,CASSVGQMNTEAFF
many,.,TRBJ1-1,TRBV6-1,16,TGTGCCAGCAGTGAATATCAGGGCGGGGGGGACACTGAAGCTTTCTTT,CASSEYQGGGDTEAFF
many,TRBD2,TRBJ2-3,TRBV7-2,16,TGTGCCAGCAGCATATCGACTAGCGGAAGCACAGATACGCAGTATTTT,CASSISTSGSTDTQYF
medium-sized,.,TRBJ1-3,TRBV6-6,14,TGTGCCAGCAGCTACTCTAGCACTGGAAACACCATATATTTT,CASSYSSTGNTIYF
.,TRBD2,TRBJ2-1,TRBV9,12,TGTGCCAGCGGGGGGGATGACAATGAGCAGTTCTTC,CASGGDDNEQFF
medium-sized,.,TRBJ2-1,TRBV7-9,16,TGTGCCAGCAGCCCATGGACAGTTCAATCCTACAATGAGCAGTTCTTC,CASSPWTVQSYNEQFF
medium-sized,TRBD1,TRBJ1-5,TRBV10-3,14,TGTGCCATCAGTGCCGGACAGGAGGCTCAGCCCCAGCATTTT,CAISAGQEAQPQHF
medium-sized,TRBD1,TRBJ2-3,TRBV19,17,TGTGCCAGTAGTATCCGGGGGACAGGGACTAGCACAGATACGCAGTATTTT,CASSIRGTGTSTDTQYF
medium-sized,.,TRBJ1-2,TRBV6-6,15,TGTGCCAGCAGTTACGATGGCGGACGCGGCTATGGCTACACCTTC,CASSYDGGRGYGYTF
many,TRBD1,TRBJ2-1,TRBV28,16,TGTGCCAGCAGTTCATCGCCGGGACAGGTCTACAATGAGCAGTTCTTC,CASSSSPGQVYNEQFF
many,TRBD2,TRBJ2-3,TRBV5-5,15,TGTGCCAGCAGCTTGCCTAGCGGGATAACAGATACGCAGTATTTT,CASSLPSGITDTQYF
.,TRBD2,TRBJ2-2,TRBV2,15,TGTGCCAGCAGTGAGGGACTAGCGGGAGCCGGGGAGCTGTTTTTT,CASSEGLAGAGELFF
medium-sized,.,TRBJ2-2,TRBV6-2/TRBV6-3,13,TGTGCCAGCAGTTTCCGGGTCACCGGGGAGCTGTTTTTT,CASSFRVTGELFF
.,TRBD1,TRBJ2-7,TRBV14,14,TGTGCCAGCAGCCAAGTACAGGGGTTCTACGAGCAGTACTTC,CASSQVQGFYEQYF
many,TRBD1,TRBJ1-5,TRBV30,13,TGTGCCTGTGGACAGGGGGACGGTCAGCCCCAGCATTTT,CACGQGDGQPQHF
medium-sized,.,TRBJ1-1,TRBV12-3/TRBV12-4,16,TGTGCCACCAAGGAAGGCAGGATTAGTTTGAACACTGAAGCTTTCTTT,CATKEGRISLNTEAFF
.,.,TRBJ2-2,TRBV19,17,TGTGCCAGTAGTCCTTGGGGGCTAGCGGTAGGGCGCGGGGAGCTGTTTTTT,CASSPWGLAVGRGELFF
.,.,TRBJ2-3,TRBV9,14,TGTGCCAGCAGCACCACTTTGGACACAGATACGCAGTATTTT,CASSTTLDTDTQYF
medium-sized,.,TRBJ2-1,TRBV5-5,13,TGTGCCAGCAGCTTGGAACTAATCAATGAGCAGTTCTTC,CASSLELINEQFF
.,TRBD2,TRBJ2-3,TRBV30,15,TGTGCCTGGAGCACTAGCGGGAGCCGCACAGATACGCAGTATTTT,CAWSTSGSRTDTQYF
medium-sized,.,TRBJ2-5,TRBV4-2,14,TGTGCCAGCAGCCAAACGACTCACCAAGAGACCCAGTACTTC,CASSQTTHQETQYF
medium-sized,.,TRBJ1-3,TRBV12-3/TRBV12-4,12,TGTGCCAGCAGTTTAACTGGAAACACCATATATTTT,CASSLTGNTIYF
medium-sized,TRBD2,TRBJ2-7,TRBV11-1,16,TGTGCCAGCAGCTTGGCCGGGACTAGCGGCTCCTACGAGCAGTACTTC,CASSLAGTSGSYEQYF
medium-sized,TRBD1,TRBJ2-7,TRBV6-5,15,TGTGCCAGCACCCTGGCAGGGGGTACTTCCTACGAGCAGTACTTC,CASTLAGGTSYEQYF
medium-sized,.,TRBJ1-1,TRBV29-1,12,TGCAGCGTGATAACGACTGCCACTGAAGCTTTCTTT,CSVITTATEAFF
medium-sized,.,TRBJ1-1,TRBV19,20,TGTGCCAGTAGTATAGCCTACCCGTCCGGGACGCAAGTTTCGAACACTGAAGCTTTCTTT,CASSIAYPSGTQVSNTEAFF
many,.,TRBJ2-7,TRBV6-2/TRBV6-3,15,TGTGCCAGCAGTTACTCATCGGACGGGTCCTACGAGCAGTACTTC,CASSYSSDGSYEQYF
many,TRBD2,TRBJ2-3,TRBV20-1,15,TGCAGTGCTAGAGGCGCGGGAGGGCGTGGAGATACGCAGTATTTT,CSARGAGGRGDTQYF
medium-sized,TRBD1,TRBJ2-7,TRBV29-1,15,TGCAGCGTTGAAGAGAGACAGGGGCCTGCCTACGAGCAGTACTTC,CSVEERQGPAYEQYF